This T cell receptor (beta chain) was identified during a study of blood T cell repertoires in COVID-19. Study overall: Some COVID-19 samples were acute and others convalescent; all came from the United States, Italy and Spain. Nucleic acid was either cDNA or gDNA, and it came from T cells, B-cell-depleted T cells, or PBMCs.

This CDR3 comprises 16 residues. Looked up from germline, CDR1 is MGHRA and CDR2 is YSYEKL. V gave up 3 bases and J gave up 7 bases; unmatched junction bases: 11. How the authors handled the data: Quantification of nucleated cells was approximated via reference gene primer amplification. TCRdb's copy holds only in-frame clones and misses some; the assay was immunoSEQ multiplex PCR. For V, J and clone size, that table is used; D and trimming come from the DNA. The sample lists more than 120,000 clones, around 90% occurring once. The source is a woman aged 50 to 60 with acute or convalescent COVID-19. Sample: peripheral blood. The chain joins TRBV4-1 to TRBJ2-4, with 8 bases that match TRBD1. The CDR3 sequence is CASSQTTGTGVNIQYF. In nucleotides, the CDR3 is TGCGCCAGCAGCCAGACAACCGGGACAGGCGTCAACATTCAGTACTTC.